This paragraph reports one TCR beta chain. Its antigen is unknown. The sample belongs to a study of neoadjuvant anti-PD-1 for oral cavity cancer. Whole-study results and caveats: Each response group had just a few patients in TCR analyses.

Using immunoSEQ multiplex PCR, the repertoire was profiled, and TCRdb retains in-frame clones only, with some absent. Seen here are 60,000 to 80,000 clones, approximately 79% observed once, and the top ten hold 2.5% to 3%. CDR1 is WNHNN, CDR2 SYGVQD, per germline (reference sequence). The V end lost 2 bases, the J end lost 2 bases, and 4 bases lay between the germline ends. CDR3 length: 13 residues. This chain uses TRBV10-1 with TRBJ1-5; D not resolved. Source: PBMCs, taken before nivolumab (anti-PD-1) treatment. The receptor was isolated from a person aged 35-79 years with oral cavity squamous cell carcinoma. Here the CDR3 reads CASSEVGNQPQHF. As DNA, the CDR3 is TGCGCCAGCAGTGAGGTTGGCAATCAGCCCCAGCATTTT.